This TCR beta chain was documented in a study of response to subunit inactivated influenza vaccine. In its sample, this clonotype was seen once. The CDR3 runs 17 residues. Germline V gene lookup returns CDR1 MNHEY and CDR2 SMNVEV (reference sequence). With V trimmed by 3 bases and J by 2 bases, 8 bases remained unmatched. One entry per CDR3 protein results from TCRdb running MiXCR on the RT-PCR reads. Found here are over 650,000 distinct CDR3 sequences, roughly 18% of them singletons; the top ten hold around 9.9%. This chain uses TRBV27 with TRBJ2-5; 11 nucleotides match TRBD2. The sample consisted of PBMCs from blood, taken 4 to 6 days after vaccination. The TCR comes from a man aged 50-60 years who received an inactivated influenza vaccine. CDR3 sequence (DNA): TGTGCCAGCAGTTTTCTAGCGGGGGGACTAGGTCAAGAGACCCAGTACTTC. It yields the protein CASSFLAGGLGQETQYF.